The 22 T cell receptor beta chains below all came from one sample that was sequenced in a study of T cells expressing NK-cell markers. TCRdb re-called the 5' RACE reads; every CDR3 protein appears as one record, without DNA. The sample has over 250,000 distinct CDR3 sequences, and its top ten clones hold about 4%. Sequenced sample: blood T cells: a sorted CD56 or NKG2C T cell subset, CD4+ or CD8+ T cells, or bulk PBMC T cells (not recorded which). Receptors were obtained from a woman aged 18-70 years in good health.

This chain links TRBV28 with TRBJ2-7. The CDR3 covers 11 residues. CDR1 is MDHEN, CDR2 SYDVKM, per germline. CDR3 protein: CASQSPYEQYF.

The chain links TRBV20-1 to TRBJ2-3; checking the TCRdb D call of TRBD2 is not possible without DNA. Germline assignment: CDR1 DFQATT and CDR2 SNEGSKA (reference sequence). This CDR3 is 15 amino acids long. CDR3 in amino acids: CSASFPDWYTDTQYF.

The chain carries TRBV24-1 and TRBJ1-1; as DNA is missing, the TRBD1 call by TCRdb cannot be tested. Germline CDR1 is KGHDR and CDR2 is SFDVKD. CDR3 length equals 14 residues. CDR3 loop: CATSPGRMNTEAFF.

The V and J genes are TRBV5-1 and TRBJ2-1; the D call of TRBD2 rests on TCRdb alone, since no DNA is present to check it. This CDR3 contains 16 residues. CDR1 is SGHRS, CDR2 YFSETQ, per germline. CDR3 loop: CASSFSSGGTYNEQFF.

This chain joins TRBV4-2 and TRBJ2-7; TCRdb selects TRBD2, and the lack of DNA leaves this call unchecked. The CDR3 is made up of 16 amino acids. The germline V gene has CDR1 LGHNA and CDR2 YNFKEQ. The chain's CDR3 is CASSQVVSGAAYEQYF.

The CDR3 loop is CASSLEGSRGEAFF. This chain uses TRBV5-1 with TRBJ1-1; with no DNA, the TCRdb D assignment of TRBD1 cannot be verified. CDR1 is SGHRS and CDR2 is YFSETQ in the germline V gene. CDR3 size: 14 residues.

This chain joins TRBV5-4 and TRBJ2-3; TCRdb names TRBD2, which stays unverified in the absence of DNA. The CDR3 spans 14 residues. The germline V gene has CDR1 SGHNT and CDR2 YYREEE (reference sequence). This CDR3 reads CASLKSGRPDTQYF.

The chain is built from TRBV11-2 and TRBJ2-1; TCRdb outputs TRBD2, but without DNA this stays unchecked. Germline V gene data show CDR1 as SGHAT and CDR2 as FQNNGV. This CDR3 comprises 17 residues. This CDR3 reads CASSLIFWLAGTGEQFF.

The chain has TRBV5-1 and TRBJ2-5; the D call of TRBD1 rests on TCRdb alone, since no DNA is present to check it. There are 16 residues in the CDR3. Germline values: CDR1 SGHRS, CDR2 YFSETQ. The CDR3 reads CASSYLTGVLQETQYF.

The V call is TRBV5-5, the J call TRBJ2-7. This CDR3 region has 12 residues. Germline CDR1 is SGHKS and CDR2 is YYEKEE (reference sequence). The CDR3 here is CASSLVLGEQYF.

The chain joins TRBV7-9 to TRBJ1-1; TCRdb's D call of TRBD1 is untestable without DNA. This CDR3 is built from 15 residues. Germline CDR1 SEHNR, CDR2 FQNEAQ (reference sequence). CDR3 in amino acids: CASSFATGGFAEAFF. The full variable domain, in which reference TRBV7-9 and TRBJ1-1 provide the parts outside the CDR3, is DTGVSQNPRHKITKRGQNVTFRCDPISEHNRLYWYRQTLGQGPEFLTYFQNEAQLEKSRLLSDRFSAERPKGSFSTLEIQRTEQGDSAMYLCASSFATGGFAEAFFGQGTRLTVV.

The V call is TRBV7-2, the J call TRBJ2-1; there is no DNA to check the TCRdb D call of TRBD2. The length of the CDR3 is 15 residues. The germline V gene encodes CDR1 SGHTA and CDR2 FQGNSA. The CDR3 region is CASGTLGLGFDEQFF.

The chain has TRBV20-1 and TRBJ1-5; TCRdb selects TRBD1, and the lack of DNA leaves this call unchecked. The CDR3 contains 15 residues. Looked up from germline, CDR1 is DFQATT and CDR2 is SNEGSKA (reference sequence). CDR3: CSATGTGIIGGPQHF.

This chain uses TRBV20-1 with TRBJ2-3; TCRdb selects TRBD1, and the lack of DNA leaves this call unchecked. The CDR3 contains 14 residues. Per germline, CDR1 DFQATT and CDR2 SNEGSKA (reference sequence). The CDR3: CSASGGKGPDTQYF.

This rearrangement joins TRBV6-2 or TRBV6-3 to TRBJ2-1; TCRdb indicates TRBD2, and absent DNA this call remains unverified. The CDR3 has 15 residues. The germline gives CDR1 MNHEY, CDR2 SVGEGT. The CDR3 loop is CASRGVGEGNNEQFF.

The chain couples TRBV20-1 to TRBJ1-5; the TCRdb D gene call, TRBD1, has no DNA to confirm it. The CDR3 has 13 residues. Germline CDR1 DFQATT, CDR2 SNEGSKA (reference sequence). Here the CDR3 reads CSAREDRDQPQHF.

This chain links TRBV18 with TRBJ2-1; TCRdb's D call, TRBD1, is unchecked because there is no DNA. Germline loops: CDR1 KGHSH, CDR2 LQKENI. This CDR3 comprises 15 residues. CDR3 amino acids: CASSPPTGWYNEQFF. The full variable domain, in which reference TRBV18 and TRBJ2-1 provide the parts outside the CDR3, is NAGVMQNPRHLVRRRGQEARLRCSPMKGHSHVYWYRQLPEEGLKFMVYLQKENIIDESGMPKERFSAEFPKEGPSILRIQQVVRGDSAAYFCASSPPTGWYNEQFFGPGTRLTVL.

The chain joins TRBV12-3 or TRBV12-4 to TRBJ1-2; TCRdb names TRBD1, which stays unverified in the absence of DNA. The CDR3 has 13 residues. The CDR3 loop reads CASSFGGIDGYTF.

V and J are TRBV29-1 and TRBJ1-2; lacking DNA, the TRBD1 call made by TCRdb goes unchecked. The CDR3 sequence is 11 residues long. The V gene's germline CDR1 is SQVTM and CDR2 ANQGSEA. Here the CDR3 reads CSVETGSLSAF.

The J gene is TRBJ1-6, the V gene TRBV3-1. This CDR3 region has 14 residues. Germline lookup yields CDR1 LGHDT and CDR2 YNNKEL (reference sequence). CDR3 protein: CASSQGQDYSPLHF.

The CDR3: CASSFYVQESSYGYTF. This chain joins TRBV7-2 and TRBJ1-2; TCRdb calls TRBD1, which cannot be checked without DNA. In germline, CDR1 is SGHTA, CDR2 FQGNSA. This CDR3 comprises 16 residues.

CDR3 sequence reads: CSARTGGKTDTQYF. The chain links TRBV20-1 to TRBJ2-3; TCRdb gives TRBD1 as the D gene, but with no DNA this cannot be confirmed. The CDR3 contains 14 residues. Looked up from germline, CDR1 is DFQATT and CDR2 is SNEGSKA (reference sequence).